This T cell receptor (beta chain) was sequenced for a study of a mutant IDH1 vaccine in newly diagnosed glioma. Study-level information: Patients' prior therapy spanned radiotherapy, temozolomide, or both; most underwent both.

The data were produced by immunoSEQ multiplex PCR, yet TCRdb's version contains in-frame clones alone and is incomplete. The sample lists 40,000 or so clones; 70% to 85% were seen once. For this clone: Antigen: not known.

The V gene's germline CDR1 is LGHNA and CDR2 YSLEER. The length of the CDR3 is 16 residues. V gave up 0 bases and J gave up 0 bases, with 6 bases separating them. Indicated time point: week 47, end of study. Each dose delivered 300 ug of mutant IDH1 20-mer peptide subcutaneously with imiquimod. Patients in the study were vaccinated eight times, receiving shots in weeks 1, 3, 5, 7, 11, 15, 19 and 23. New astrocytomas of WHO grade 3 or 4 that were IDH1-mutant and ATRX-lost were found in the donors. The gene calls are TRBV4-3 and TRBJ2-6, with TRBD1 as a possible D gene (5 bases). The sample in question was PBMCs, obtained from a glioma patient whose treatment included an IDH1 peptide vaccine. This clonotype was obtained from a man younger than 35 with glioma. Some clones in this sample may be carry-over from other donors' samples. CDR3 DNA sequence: TGCGCCAGCAGCCAAGAAGGACACTCTGGGGCCAACGTCCTGACTTTC. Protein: CASSQEGHSGANVLTF.